This entry lists 6 T cell receptor beta chains sequenced from one sample in a study of T cell responses to AZD1222 COVID-19 vaccine listed by TCRdb under 2021. The protocol used for the library was the immunoSEQ multiplex PCR assay. TCRdb provides this immuneACCESS table in a form limited to in-frame rearrangements. Some clones are lacking; in checked studies, under half of them reflect an unresolved V gene, and why the rest are absent is not known. This sample is represented by some 170,000 clones; about 91% of them were singletons. The ten largest make up around 1% of the sample. The sample's time point label is to be understood as: about 28 days (+/-7) after the second vaccine dose. Sequencing was performed on peripheral blood, taken 28 days after the second AZD1222 dose. The origin of the receptors is an adult who received the AZD1222 COVID-19 vaccine.

This clone is a singleton in its sample. Other DNA sequences from this sample encode an identical CDR3 as well. The rearrangement links TRBV5-1 to TRBJ1-1, with TRBD1 identical over 8 bases. Losses at the gene ends were 4 bases for V and 1 base for J; bases not matched to a gene: 3. CDR3 size: 14 residues. Germline CDR1 and CDR2: SGHRS and YFSETQ. The CDR3 DNA follows: TGCGCCAGCAGCGCCGGGACAGGGAACACTGAAGCTTTCTTT. Translating gives CASSAGTGNTEAFF.

DNA of the CDR3: TGTGCCAGTAGTATAGGCTGGGGGAGTGAAAAACTGTTTTTT. Protein product: CASSIGWGSEKLFF. The chain combines TRBV19 with TRBJ1-4; weak D call: TRBD1 (5 bases). Germline loops: CDR1 LNHDA, CDR2 SQIVND (reference sequence). The CDR3 spans 14 residues. V was shortened by 1 base and J by 7 bases, with 10 bases between the two germline ends.

This rearrangement joins TRBV15 to TRBJ1-2; D gene uncertain. The V gene's germline CDR1 is LNHNV and CDR2 YYDKDF (reference sequence). Trimming stripped 0 bases from V and 7 bases from J, with 12 bases between. The CDR3 consists of 14 residues. The CDR3 here is CATSRDVSGFGYTF. The CDR3 region has the DNA TGTGCCACCAGCAGAGATGTTTCAGGTTTTGGCTACACCTTC. The whole variable domain, remainder taken from reference TRBV15 and TRBJ1-2, is DAMVIQNPRYQVTQFGKPVTLSCSQTLNHNVMYWYQQKSSQAPKLLFHYYDKDFNNEADTPDNFQSRRPNTSFCFLDIRSPGLGDTAMYLCATSRDVSGFGYTFGSGTRLTVV.

Only one count was recorded for this clone. The chain combines TRBV27 with TRBJ1-1; 7 nucleotides agree with TRBD1. V gave up 5 bases and J gave up 5 bases; unmatched junction bases: 8. Looked up from germline, CDR1 is MNHEY and CDR2 is SMNVEV (reference sequence). The CDR3 spans 14 residues. CDR3 in DNA: TGTGCCAGCAGTATACAGGGGTGGGGGACTGAAGCTTTCTTT. Its protein product is CASSIQGWGTEAFF.

The V and J genes are TRBV2 and TRBJ2-5; a weak D match, TRBD2 (5 bases). Germline V lookup: CDR1 SNHLY, CDR2 FYNNEI. V was pared by 7 bases and J by 4 bases, with 13 bases between. This CDR3 contains 13 residues. The CDR3 DNA reads TGTGCCAGCACCCCAGCGAGGGTAGAGACCCAGTACTTC. Translating it yields CASTPARVETQYF.

V is TRBV30 and J is TRBJ2-5; D remains unclear. Germline loops: CDR1 GTSNPN, CDR2 SVGIG (reference sequence). The germline V and J ends were trimmed by 4 bases and 1 base, with 10 bases remaining between them. The CDR3 runs to 13 residues. CDR3 nucleotide sequence: TGTGCCTGGAAAGGGCCAGGCCAAGAGACCCAGTACTTC. It translates to CAWKGPGQETQYF.